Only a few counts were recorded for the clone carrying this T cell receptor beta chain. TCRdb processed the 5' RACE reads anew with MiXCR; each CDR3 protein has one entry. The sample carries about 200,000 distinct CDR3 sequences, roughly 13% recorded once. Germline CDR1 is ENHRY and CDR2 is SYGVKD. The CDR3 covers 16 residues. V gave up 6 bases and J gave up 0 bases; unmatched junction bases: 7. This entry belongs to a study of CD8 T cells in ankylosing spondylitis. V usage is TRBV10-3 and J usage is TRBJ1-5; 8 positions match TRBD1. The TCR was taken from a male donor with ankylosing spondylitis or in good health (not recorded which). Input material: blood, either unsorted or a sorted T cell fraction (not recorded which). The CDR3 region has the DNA TGTGCCATCAGCATGACAGGGGACTATAGCAATCAGCCCCAGCATTTT. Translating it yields CAISMTGDYSNQPQHF.